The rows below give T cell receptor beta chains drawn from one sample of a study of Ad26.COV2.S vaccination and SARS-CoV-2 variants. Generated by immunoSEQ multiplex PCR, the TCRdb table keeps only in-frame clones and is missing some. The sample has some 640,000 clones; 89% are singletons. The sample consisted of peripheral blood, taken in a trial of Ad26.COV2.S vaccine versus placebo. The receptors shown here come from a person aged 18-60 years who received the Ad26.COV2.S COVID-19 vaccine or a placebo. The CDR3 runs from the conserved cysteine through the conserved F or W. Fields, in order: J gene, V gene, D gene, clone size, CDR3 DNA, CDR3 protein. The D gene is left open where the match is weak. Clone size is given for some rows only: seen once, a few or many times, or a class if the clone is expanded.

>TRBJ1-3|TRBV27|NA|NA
TGTGCCAGCAGTCCGTCAAGGCAGGGAACTCCTGGAAACACCATATATTTT
CASSPSRQGTPGNTIYF
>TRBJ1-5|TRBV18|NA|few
TGTGCCAGCTCACCAGGGAATCAGCCCCAGCATTTT
CASSPGNQPQHF
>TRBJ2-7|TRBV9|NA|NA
TGTGCCAGCAGCGTAGGGGGGGACCGCCAGTACTTC
CASSVGGDRQYF
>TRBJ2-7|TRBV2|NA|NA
TGTGCCAGCAGTCTTTGGGTCGAGCAGTACTTC
CASSLWVEQYF
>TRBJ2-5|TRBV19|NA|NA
TGTGCCAGTAGTACCAGACCAGGGGTAATCGAGACCCAGTACTTC
CASSTRPGVIETQYF
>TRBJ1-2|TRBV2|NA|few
TGTGCCAGCAGTGCAGGGAGAGAGGGCTACACCTTC
CASSAGREGYTF
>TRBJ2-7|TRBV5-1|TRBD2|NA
TGCGCCAGCTCCAGGGAGGGATCCGAGCAGTACTTC
CASSREGSEQYF
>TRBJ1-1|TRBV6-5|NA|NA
TGTGCCAGCAGTTACTCTGGTGTGGTCCGGACTGAAGCTTTCTTT
CASSYSGVVRTEAFF
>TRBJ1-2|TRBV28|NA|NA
TGTGCCAGCAGTTTTTCGGGGTCCATCTATGGCTACACCTTC
CASSFSGSIYGYTF
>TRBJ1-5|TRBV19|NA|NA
TGTGCCAGCCGCAGGGGCCGGGGCAATCAGCCCCAGCATTTT
CASRRGRGNQPQHF
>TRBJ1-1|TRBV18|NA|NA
TGTGCCAGCTCACCACGGGGAGGGACTGAAGCTTTCTTT
CASSPRGGTEAFF
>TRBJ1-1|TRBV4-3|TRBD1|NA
TGCGCCAGCAGCCAAGAACCACAGGGGGCGAACACTGAAGCTTTCTTT
CASSQEPQGANTEAFF
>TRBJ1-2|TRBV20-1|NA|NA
TGCAGTGTGGCCGGACTCTACACCTTC
CSVAGLYTF
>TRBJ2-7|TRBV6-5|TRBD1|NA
TGTGCCAGCAGCCGACGGACAGGGTCCGAGCAGTACTTC
CASSRRTGSEQYF
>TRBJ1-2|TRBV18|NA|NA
TGTGCCAGCTCACCGACAGCGCCGGGCTCCCCGGACGGCTATGGCTACACCTTC
CASSPTAPGSPDGYGYTF
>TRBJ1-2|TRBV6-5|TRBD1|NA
TGTGCCAGCAGTTACAGGCGGACAGGGAACTATGGCTACACCTTC
CASSYRRTGNYGYTF
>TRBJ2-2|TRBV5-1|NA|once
TGCGCCAGCAGTGGAGGGGTAAACACCGGGGAGCTGTTTTTT
CASSGGVNTGELFF
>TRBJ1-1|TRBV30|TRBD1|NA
TGTGCCTACCGAATAGACAGGGGACGGGACACTGAAGCTTTCTTT
CAYRIDRGRDTEAFF
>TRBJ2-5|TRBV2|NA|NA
TGTGCCAGCAGTTCTGAGGGGGAGACCCAGTACTTC
CASSSEGETQYF
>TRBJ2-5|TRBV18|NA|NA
TGTGCCAGCTCACCCGGTAACAGACAAGAGACCCAGTACTTC
CASSPGNRQETQYF
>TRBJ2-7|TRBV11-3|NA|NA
TGTGCCAGCAGCTTAGGTCGGGGCTACGAGCAGTACTTC
CASSLGRGYEQYF
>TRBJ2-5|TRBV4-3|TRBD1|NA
TGCGCCAGCAGCCAAGCGTTGCAGGGGGCGATTGACCAAGAGACCCAGTACTTC
CASSQALQGAIDQETQYF
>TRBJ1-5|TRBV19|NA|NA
TGTGCCAGTAGTCCTCAGGGGAGCAATCAGCCCCAGCATTTT
CASSPQGSNQPQHF
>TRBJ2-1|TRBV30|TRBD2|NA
TGTGCCTGGAGTGTAGGACTAGCGAACTACAATGAGCAGTTCTTC
CAWSVGLANYNEQFF
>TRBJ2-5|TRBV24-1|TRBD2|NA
TGTGCCACCAGTGATTTCACGCGGGGGGAAGAGACCCAGTACTTC
CATSDFTRGEETQYF
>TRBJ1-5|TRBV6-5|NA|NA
TGTGCCAGCAGTCCCGAGCCAAATAGCAATCAGCCCCAGCATTTT
CASSPEPNSNQPQHF
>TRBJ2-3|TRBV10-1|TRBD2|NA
TGCGCCAGCAGTGAGAGCGCGGGAGTCGCAGATACGCAGTATTTT
CASSESAGVADTQYF
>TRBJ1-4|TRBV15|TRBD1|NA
TGTGCCACCAGCAACTCCGGGACAGCTAATGAAAAACTGTTTTTT
CATSNSGTANEKLFF
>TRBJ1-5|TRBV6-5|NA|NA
TGTGCCAGCAGTTACGGGGGCGCGGGACAGCCCCAGCATTTT
CASSYGGAGQPQHF
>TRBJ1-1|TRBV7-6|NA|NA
TGTGCCAGCAGCTTTGCACAGCACACTGAAGCTTTCTTT
CASSFAQHTEAFF
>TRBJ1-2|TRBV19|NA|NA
TGTGCCAGTAGTAGCCGGGACGGCAACTATGGCTACACCTTC
CASSSRDGNYGYTF
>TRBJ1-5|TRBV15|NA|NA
TGTGCCACCAGCCAGGGATTTAATCAGCCCCAGCATTTT
CATSQGFNQPQHF
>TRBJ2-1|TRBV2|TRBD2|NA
TGTGCCAGCAGTCCATGGACTAGCGGGAGCTACAATGAGCAGTTCTTC
CASSPWTSGSYNEQFF
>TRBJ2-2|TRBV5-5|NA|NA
TGTGCCAGCAGCTTTCCCGCGGGGGGGACAGGGAACACCGGGGAGCTGTTTTTT
CASSFPAGGTGNTGELFF
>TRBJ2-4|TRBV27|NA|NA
TGTGCCAGCAGTCCCCCTCCGGGAGCCAAAAACATTCAGTATTTC
CASSPPPGAKNIQYF
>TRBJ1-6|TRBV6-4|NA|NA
TGTGCCAGCAGTGAAGTTTATAATTCACCCCTCCACTTT
CASSEVYNSPLHF
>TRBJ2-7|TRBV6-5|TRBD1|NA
TGTGCCAGCAGCCGAACAGGGGGGACCTCCGAGCAGTACTTC
CASSRTGGTSEQYF
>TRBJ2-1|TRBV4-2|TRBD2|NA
TGTGCCAGCAGCCCAAGCGGGGGGACATACAATGAGCAGTTCTTC
CASSPSGGTYNEQFF
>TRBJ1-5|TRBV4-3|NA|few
TGCGCCAGCAGCCAAGATCCGAATCAGCCCCAGCATTTT
CASSQDPNQPQHF
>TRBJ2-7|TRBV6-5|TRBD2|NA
TGTGCCACTGAACTGGCGGGGGGTCGGAGCGAGCAGTACTTC
CATELAGGRSEQYF
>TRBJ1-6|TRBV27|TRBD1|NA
TGTGCCAGCGCGGACAGGGAGAGGTCACCCCTCCACTTT
CASADRERSPLHF
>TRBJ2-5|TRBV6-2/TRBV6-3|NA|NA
TGTGCCAGCAGTAAAGAGACCCAGTACTTC
CASSKETQYF
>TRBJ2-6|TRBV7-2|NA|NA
TGTGCCAGCAGCCTGCAAAGGGGGGCCGGGGCCAACGTCCTGACTTTC
CASSLQRGAGANVLTF
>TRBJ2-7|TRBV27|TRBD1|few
TGTGCCAGCAGTTCGGGACAGGGGGTTCACGAGCAGTACTTC
CASSSGQGVHEQYF
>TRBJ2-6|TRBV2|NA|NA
TGTGCCAGCAGTGCGAGGGCTTTC
CASSARAF
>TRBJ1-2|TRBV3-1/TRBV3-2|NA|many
TGTGCCAGCAGCCAAGGGGAGGCTAACTATGGCTACACCTTC
CASSQGEANYGYTF
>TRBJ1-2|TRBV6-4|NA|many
TGTGCCAGCAGTGACACCCCCCAAGGGATTGGCGGCTACACCTTC
CASSDTPQGIGGYTF
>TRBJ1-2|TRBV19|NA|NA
TGTGCCAGTAGTTTGCGGCAGGGCGATGGCTACACCTTC
CASSLRQGDGYTF